This record concerns one TCR beta chain sequence. The sample is drawn from a study of blood T cell repertoires in COVID-19. Looking at the study overall: Italy, Spain and the United States were the sources of the convalescent and acute COVID-19 samples. Sources were T cells, B-cell-depleted T cells, or PBMCs; the material itself was cDNA or gDNA.

The length of the CDR3 is 15 residues. Germline assignment: CDR1 SGHVS and CDR2 FQNEAQ. The V segment lost 2 bases and the J segment 7 bases; nucleotides outside the gene matches: 4. In the original processing: It was from reference gene primer amplification that nucleated cell counts were estimated. This table comes from immunoSEQ multiplex PCR, and its TCRdb copy is limited to in-frame clones, with some not included. D and trimming come from the DNA, and the V and J calls and clone size come from that table. Counted here are about 190,000 clones, about 93% occurring once; the ten biggest clones make up 0.53%.

The rearrangement uses TRBV7-8 and TRBJ2-2; TRBD2 aligns across 10 bases. Sequenced material: peripheral blood. The sequence came from a man between 45 and 60 years old with acute or convalescent COVID-19. The CDR3 region is CASSLSSGGFGELFF. CDR3 DNA: TGTGCCAGCAGCTTATCTAGCGGGGGTTTCGGGGAGCTGTTTTTT.